This entry features one TCR beta chain sequence. The source of the sample is a study of blood T cell repertoires in COVID-19. Overall study context: The study drew acute and convalescent COVID-19 samples from the United States, Italy and Spain. PBMCs, B-cell-depleted T cells, or T cells were the source of the cDNA or gDNA that made up the material.

Authors' methods: Researchers report that nucleated cell counts were estimated from reference gene primer amplification. Measured with immunoSEQ multiplex PCR; TCRdb has only the in-frame clones, and not every one. V, J and clone size are taken as reported in that table, and D and trimming were inferred from the DNA itself. The sample comprises 200,000 or so clones, roughly 88% of which are singletons, and about 10% rests with the top ten. CDR1 and CDR2 (germline): LGHDT, YNNKEL (reference sequence). This CDR3 has 12 residues. The V and J ends lost 1 base and 11 bases respectively, with 9 bases between them.

This rearrangement joins TRBV3-1 (or the pseudogene TRBV3-2) to TRBJ2-1, with TRBD2 as a possible D gene (5 bases). Sequencing was performed on peripheral blood. This TCR was sampled from a human donor with active or convalescent COVID-19. The donor label of this sample is uncertain. The CDR3 reads CASSQVTRQQFF. The CDR3 DNA reads as TGTGCCAGCAGCCAAGTTACTAGACAGCAGTTCTTC.